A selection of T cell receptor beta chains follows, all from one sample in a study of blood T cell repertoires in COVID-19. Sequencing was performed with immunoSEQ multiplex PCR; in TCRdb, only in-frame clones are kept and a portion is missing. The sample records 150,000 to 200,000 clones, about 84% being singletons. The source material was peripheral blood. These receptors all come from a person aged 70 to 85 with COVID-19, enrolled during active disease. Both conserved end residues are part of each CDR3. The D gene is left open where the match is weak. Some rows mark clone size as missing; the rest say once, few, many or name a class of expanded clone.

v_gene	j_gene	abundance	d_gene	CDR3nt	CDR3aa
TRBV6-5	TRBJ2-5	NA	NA	TGTGCCAGCAGTTACTCCATGGCAGTTGAAAAAGAGACCCAGTACTTC	CASSYSMAVEKETQYF
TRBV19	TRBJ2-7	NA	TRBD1	TGTGCCAGTAGTCCCAGGACAGGGGGCACCTACGAGCAGTACTTC	CASSPRTGGTYEQYF
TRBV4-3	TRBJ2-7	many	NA	TGCGCCAGCAGCCAAGAAGGAGGGGAGTTTGGGGGAGACTCCTACGAGCAGTACTTC	CASSQEGGEFGGDSYEQYF
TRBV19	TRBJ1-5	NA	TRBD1	TGTGCCAGTACCGAACCAGGGGGCTGGGGCAATCAGCCCCAGCATTTT	CASTEPGGWGNQPQHF
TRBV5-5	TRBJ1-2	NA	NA	TGTGCCAGCAAACAGGCGCCTACTAACTATGGCTACACCTTC	CASKQAPTNYGYTF
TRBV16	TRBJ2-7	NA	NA	TGTGCCAGCAGCCAGAAGAGGCTACCTCCCTACGAGCAGTACTTC	CASSQKRLPPYEQYF
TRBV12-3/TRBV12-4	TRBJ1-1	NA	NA	TGTGCCAGCAGAAACCGACAGTTTGAAGCTTTCTTT	CASRNRQFEAFF
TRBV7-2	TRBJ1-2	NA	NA	TGTGCCAGCAGCTTAGATGGGCTCGGGGAGGGCTACACCTTC	CASSLDGLGEGYTF
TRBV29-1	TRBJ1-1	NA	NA	TGCAGCGTCGACCTAGGTCTCTACACTGAAGCTTTCTTT	CSVDLGLYTEAFF
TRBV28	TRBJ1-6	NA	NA	TGTGCCAGCACATTCCCGGGACAAACATCACCCCTCCACTTT	CASTFPGQTSPLHF
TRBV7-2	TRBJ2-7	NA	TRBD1	TGTGCCAGCAGCTTAGACAGGGGTTCCTACGAGCAGTACTTC	CASSLDRGSYEQYF
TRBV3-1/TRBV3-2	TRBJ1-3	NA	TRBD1	TGTGCCAGCAGCCAAACAATAGGGGGACAGGGTTTATTTGGAAACACCATATATTTT	CASSQTIGGQGLFGNTIYF
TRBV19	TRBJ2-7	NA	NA	TGTGCCAGTAGTATCTTACAGGGTGAACCCTACGAGCAGTACTTC	CASSILQGEPYEQYF
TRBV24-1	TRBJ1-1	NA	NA	TGTGCCACCAGTGAATGGGGGGACACTGAAGCTTTCTTT	CATSEWGDTEAFF
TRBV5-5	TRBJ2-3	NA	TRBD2	TGTGCCAGCAGCTTGGGGTATAGCGGGGGGGCCTATACGCAGTATTTT	CASSLGYSGGAYTQYF
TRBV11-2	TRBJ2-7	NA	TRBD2	TGTGCCAGCAGCTTAGGTCCGGGGGGAGTCTCCTACGAGCAGTACTTC	CASSLGPGGVSYEQYF
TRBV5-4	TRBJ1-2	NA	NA	TGTGCCAGCAGCACTCACGACAGGCCCACCTCAAGGGGCTACACCTTC	CASSTHDRPTSRGYTF
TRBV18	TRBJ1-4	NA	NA	TGTGCCAGCTCAAACGGTGAAAAACTGTTTTTT	CASSNGEKLFF
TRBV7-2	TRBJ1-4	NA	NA	TGTGCCAGCAGCTTAGGAGAGGGCCTTAATGAAAAACTGTTTTTT	CASSLGEGLNEKLFF
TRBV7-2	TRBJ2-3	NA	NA	TGTGCCAGCAGCTTAGACTCAATGTCGGATACGCAGTATTTT	CASSLDSMSDTQYF
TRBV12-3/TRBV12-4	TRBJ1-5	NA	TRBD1	TGTGCCAGCAGTAACAGGGGTTCCCAGCCCCAGCATTTT	CASSNRGSQPQHF
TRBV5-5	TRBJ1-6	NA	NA	TGTGCCAGCACCACCTCGGGGGTGGGGCGCCATTCACCCCTCCACTTT	CASTTSGVGRHSPLHF
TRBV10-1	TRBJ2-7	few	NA	TGCGCCAGCAGTGAGAATCCAGGATGCGAGCAGTACTTC	CASSENPGCEQYF
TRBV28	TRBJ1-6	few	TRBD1	TGTGCCACCACAGGGGGCGCTTCCCCTCTTTCACCCCTCCACTTT	CATTGGASPLSPLHF
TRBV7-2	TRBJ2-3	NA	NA	TGTGCCAGCAGCCCCCAGGTGGGGGGGGGCCCCACAGATACGCAGTATTTT	CASSPQVGGGPTDTQYF